This T cell receptor beta chain stems from a study of beta chain features in type 1 diabetes. Whole-study findings and limits: These data did not resolve whether HLA type affects TCRB rearrangement. In all four CD4+ subsets, TCRB CDR3 length was significantly, moderately reduced in type 1 diabetes.

In germline, CDR1 is SGHRS, CDR2 YFSETQ. The CDR3 runs 13 residues. V lost 7 bases, J lost 8 bases, and 18 bases lay in between. As every portion of the isolated RNA was reverse transcribed, the sequencing read expressed TCRB transcripts. Using immunoSEQ multiplex PCR, the repertoire was profiled, and TCRdb retains in-frame clones only, with some absent. The profile shows some 350,000 clones, roughly 14% of them singletons. In regard to this clone: Its specificity is unknown.

The TCR sequence derives from a young woman with type 1 diabetes. This rearrangement joins TRBV5-1 to TRBJ1-2; D might be TRBD1 (5 bases). The sequenced sample consisted of naive CD4+ T cells from blood. CDR3 bases: TGCGCCAGCCAGGGATGGGAATCGGGCGGCTACACCTTC. Amino acids: CASQGWESGGYTF.